This TCR beta chain was captured in a study of beta chain features in type 1 diabetes. J was trimmed by 7 bases and V by 2 bases; bases with no gene match: 3. This CDR3 contains 14 residues. Germline-derived CDR1 and CDR2 are MNHNY and SVGAGI (reference sequence). Since all of the isolated RNA was reverse transcribed, expressed TCRB transcripts were what got sequenced. Clones were read by immunoSEQ multiplex PCR, and TCRdb kept only the in-frame ones, dropping some. The sample yields 20,000 to 30,000 clones, over 60% seen once. Sorting with CD45RO/CCR7/CD25/CD127/CD95/CD27 yielded naive, central memory, regulatory and stem-like memory CD4+ cells.

The V and J genes are TRBV6-6 and TRBJ2-1; 9 bases line up with TRBD2. Sequencing was done on a sample of Tregs from blood. The source of this sequence is a woman between 35 and 50 years old in good health. Here the CDR3 DNA reads TGTGCCAGCAGTTACGGCGGGGGGGCGAATGAGCAGTTCTTC. The encoded protein is CASSYGGGANEQFF.